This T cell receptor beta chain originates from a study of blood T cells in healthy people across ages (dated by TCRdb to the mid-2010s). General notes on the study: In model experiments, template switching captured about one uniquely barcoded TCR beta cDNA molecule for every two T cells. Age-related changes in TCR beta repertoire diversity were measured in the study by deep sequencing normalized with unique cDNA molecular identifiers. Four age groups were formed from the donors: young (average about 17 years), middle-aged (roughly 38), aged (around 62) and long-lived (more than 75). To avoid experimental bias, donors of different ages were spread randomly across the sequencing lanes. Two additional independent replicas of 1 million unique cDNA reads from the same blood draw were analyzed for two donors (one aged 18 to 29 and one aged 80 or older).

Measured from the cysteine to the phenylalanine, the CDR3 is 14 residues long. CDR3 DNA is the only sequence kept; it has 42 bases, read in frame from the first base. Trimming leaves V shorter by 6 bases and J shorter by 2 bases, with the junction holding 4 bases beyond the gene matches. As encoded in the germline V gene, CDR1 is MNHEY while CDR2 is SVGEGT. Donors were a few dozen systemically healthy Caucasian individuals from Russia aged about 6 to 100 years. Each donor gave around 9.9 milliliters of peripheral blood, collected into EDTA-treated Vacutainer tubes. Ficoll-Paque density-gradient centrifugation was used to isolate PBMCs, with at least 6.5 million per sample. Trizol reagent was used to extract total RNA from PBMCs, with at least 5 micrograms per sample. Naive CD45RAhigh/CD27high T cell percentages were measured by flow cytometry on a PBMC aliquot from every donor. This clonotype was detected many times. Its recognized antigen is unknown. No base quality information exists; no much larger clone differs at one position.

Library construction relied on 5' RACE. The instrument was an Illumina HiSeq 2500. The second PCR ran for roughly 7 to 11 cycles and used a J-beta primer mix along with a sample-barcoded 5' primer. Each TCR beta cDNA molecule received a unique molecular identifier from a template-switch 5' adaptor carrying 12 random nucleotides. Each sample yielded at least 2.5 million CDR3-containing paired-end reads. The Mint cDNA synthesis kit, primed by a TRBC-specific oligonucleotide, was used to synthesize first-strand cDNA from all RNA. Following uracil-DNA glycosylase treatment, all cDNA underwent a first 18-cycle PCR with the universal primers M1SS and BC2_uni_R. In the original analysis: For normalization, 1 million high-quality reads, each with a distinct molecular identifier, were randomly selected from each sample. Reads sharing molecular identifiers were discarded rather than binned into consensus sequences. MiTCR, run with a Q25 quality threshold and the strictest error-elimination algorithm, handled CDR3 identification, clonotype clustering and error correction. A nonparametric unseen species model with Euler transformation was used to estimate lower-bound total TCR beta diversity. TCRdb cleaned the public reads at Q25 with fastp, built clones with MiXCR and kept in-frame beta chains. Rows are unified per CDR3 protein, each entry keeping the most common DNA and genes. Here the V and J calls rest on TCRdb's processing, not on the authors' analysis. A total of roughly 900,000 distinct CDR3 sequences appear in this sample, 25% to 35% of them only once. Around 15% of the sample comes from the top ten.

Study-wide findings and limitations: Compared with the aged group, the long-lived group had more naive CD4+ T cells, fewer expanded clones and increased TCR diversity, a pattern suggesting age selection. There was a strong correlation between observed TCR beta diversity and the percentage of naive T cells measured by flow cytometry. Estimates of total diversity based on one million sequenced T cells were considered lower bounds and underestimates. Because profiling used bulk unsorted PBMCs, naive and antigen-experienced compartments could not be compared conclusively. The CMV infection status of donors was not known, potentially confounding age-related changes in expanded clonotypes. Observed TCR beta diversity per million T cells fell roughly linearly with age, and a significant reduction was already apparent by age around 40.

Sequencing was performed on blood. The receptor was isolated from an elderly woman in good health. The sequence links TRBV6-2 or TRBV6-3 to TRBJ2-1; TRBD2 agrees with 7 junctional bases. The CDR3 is CASRQAGAYNEQFF. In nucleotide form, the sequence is TGTGCCAGCAGGCAGGCGGGGGCCTACAATGAGCAGTTCTTC.